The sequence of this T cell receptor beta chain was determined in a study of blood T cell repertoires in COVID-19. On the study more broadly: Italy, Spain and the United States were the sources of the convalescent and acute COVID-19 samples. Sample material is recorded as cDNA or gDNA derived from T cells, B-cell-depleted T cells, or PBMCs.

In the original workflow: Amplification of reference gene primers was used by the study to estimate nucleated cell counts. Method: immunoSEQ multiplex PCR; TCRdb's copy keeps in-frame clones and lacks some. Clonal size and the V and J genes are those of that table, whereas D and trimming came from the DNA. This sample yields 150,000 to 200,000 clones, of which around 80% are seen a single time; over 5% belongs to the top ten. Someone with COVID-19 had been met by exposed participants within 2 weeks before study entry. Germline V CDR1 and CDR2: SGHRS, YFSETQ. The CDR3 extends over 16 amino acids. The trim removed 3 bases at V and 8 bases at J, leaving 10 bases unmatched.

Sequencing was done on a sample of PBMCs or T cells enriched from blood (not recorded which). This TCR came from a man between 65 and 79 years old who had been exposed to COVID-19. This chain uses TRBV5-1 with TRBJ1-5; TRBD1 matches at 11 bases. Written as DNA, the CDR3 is TGCGCCAGCAGCTCCACGGGACAGGGGGACGGAGAGCCCCAGCATTTT. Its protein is CASSSTGQGDGEPQHF.